This TCR beta chain comes out of a study of T cells in tuberculosis. Looking at the study overall: This South African cohort compared adolescents with or without latent tuberculosis against adults with active tuberculosis. Findings and limits, study-wide: The TCR-beta difference was not significant; alpha differences partly reflected length. GMM-specific TCRs were nearer to active tuberculosis alpha repertoires, suggesting expansion.

Sequencing was performed with immunoSEQ multiplex PCR; in TCRdb, only in-frame clones are kept and a portion is missing. This table has about 32,000 clones, approximately 94% appearing once. A remark on this clone: Its antigen is not identified.

Each donor contributed 100,000 or so T cells on average, unsorted. The germline gives CDR1 SQVTM, CDR2 ANQGSEA. V shed 6 bases and J 5 bases; nucleotides not matched to a gene: 7. The CDR3 totals 15 residues. V usage is TRBV29-1 and J usage is TRBJ2-1, with 13 bases aligning to TRBD2. Input material: PBMCs. The receptor comes from a donor aged 10-29 years with latent tuberculosis or without tuberculosis infection. CDR3 residues: CSVANGLAGDNEQFF. For the CDR3, the DNA is TGCAGCGTCGCCAACGGACTAGCGGGAGACAATGAGCAGTTCTTC.